A single sample gave rise to the 28 T cell receptor beta chains below, sequenced in a study of T cell repertoires in cytomegalovirus infection. TCRdb called the reads again in MiXCR, with one record for every CDR3 protein. This sample has around 240,000 distinct CDR3 sequences, with about 20% found just once. Sequenced sample: CD8+ T cells from PBMCs. The receptor set was obtained from a human donor in good health (CMV status not recorded). Some clones in this sample may be carry-over from other donors' samples.

In regard to this clonotype: This may be a read error, as it is one base from a much larger clone. V usage is TRBV12-3 or TRBV12-4 and J usage is TRBJ1-4; perhaps TRBD1 as D (6 bases). The CDR3 extends over 15 amino acids. Trimming took off 3 bases at V and 8 bases at J, with 16 bases between the two ends. In nucleotides, the CDR3 is TGTGCCAGCAGTTTGGGACACGGACTCGGAGAAAAACTGTTTTTT. Protein sequence: CASSLGHGLGEKLFF.

This clonotype was counted at least ten times. This chain joins TRBV7-2 and TRBJ2-7; 8 bases agree with TRBD2. The CDR3 spans 15 residues. CDR1 and CDR2 from the germline V gene are SGHTA and FQGNSA. With 2 bases clipped from V and 0 bases from J, the junction kept 3 bases outside the gene matches. This CDR3 reads CASSLIRGGSYEQYF. CDR3 sequence (DNA): TGTGCCAGCAGCTTAATACGGGGGGGCTCCTACGAGCAGTACTTC.

This clonotype was seen many times. This chain links TRBV29-1 with TRBJ1-1; no firm D call. V lost 7 bases to trimming and J lost 1 base, with 10 bases between them. The germline V gene has CDR1 SQVTM and CDR2 ANQGSEA. The CDR3 loop spans 12 amino acids. This chain's CDR3 is CSATPENTEAFF. CDR3 DNA: TGCAGCGCAACGCCCGAGAACACTGAAGCTTTCTTT.

This clonotype was observed many times. This chain uses TRBV5-1 with TRBJ2-5, with a possible D match to TRBD2 (6 bases). Germline assignment: CDR1 SGHRS and CDR2 YFSETQ. CDR3 length: 13 amino acids. The ends were cut back, 3 bases at V and 1 base at J, with 7 bases in the middle. In DNA form, the CDR3 reads TGCGCCAGCAGCTCGGGGGTCCAAGAGACCCAGTACTTC. This encodes CASSSGVQETQYF.

This sequence joins TRBV24-1 and TRBJ2-3, with a weak D call TRBD2 (5 bases). The ends were cut back, 6 bases at V and 3 bases at J, with 12 bases in the middle. This CDR3 comprises 14 residues. Germline CDR1 reads KGHDR; CDR2 reads SFDVKD. The CDR3 DNA sequence: TGTGCCACCAGTAGCCGTACGGGAACAGATACGCAGTATTTT. It codes for CATSSRTGTDTQYF.

There are a few counts of this clonotype. J is TRBJ2-1 and V is TRBV7-6; 12 bases agree with TRBD2. V was clipped by 5 bases and J by 10 bases; unmatched bases: 15. The CDR3 totals 17 residues. CDR1 is SGHVS and CDR2 is FNYEAQ in the germline V gene. For the CDR3, the DNA is TGTGCCAGCAGCCCGATTAGGGGGGAGACTAGCGGGGGCGAGCAGTTCTTC. Translation gives CASSPIRGETSGGEQFF.

This clonotype was detected a few times. The rearrangement uses TRBV2 and TRBJ2-7; D might be TRBD2 (5 bases). This CDR3 is 15 amino acids long. Germline V gene lookup returns CDR1 SNHLY and CDR2 FYNNEI. V was pared by 2 bases and J by 2 bases, with 13 bases between. The CDR3 region is CASSESAGLTYEQYF. The CDR3 nucleotides are TGTGCCAGCAGTGAATCGGCGGGTCTGACCTACGAGCAGTACTTC.

At least ten counts were recorded for this clonotype. The chain carries TRBV10-3 and TRBJ2-7; the D is unclear. Trimming stripped 3 bases from V and 2 bases from J, with 5 bases between. The CDR3 is 12 residues long. Germline CDR1 and CDR2: ENHRY and SYGVKD. CDR3 protein: CAISEDTYEQYF. In nucleotides, the CDR3 is TGTGCCATCAGTGAAGACACCTACGAGCAGTACTTC.

This clonotype was seen ten or more times. V and J are TRBV7-2 and TRBJ2-1, with 11 bases lining up with TRBD2. Germline V CDR1 and CDR2: SGHTA, FQGNSA. After removal of 3 bases from V and 0 bases from J, the junction contained 4 bases not matched to a gene. The CDR3 sequence is 17 residues long. The CDR3 spells CASSLTSGVPSYNEQFF. CDR3 nucleotides: TGTGCCAGCAGCTTGACTAGCGGGGTGCCCTCCTACAATGAGCAGTTCTTC.

V gene TRBV24-1 combines with J gene TRBJ2-1, with D possibly being TRBD2 (5 bases). CDR3 size: 15 residues. Germline assignment: CDR1 KGHDR and CDR2 SFDVKD. V lost 0 bases and J 0 bases, leaving 5 bases between the germline ends. The CDR3 loop is CATSDLGSSYNEQFF. The CDR3 DNA is TGTGCCACCAGTGATTTGGGGAGCTCCTACAATGAGCAGTTCTTC.

This chain links TRBV29-1 with TRBJ1-1; 11 nucleotides line up with TRBD1. In germline, CDR1 is SQVTM, CDR2 ANQGSEA. The junction had 3 bases not matched to a gene; V was cut back by 6 bases and J by 6 bases. The CDR3 is 12 amino acids. The CDR3 reads CSVDRGQSEAFF. For the CDR3, the DNA is TGCAGCGTGGACAGGGGGCAATCTGAAGCTTTCTTT.

This clonotype occurred a few times. The rearrangement joins TRBV29-1 to TRBJ1-2; 8 bases are shared with TRBD1. Trimming at V came to 7 bases and at J to 6 bases, leaving 10 bases not matched to a gene. This CDR3 is built from 13 residues. Per the germline V gene, CDR1 is SQVTM and CDR2 is ANQGSEA. The CDR3 is CSGGMDRVNGYTF. CDR3 coding DNA: TGCAGCGGGGGAATGGACAGGGTGAATGGCTACACCTTC.

This clonotype is medium-sized (0.01 to 0.1%) by share. CDR3: CASSESQGGSNEQFF. The CDR3 nucleotides read TGTGCCAGCAGTGAAAGCCAGGGAGGAAGCAATGAGCAGTTCTTC. The chain combines TRBV6-1 with TRBJ2-1; TRBD2 might be the D (6 bases). CDR3 length equals 15 residues. Germline CDR1 is MNHNS and CDR2 is SASEGT. Trimming removed 2 bases at V and 6 bases at J, with 14 bases between.

This sequence joins TRBV15 and TRBJ2-7; perhaps D is TRBD1 or TRBD2 (6 bases each). The CDR3 covers 14 residues. The ends were cut back, 4 bases at V and 2 bases at J, with 12 bases in the middle. Germline CDR1 reads LNHNV; CDR2 reads YYDKDF (reference sequence). The CDR3 sequence: CATSTEGGTYEQYF. As DNA, the CDR3 is TGTGCCACCAGCACTGAGGGGGGTACCTACGAGCAGTACTTC.

The chain links TRBV4-2 to TRBJ2-1; no clear D. From germline, CDR1 is LGHNA and CDR2 YNFKEQ. The V and J ends lost 4 bases and 8 bases respectively, with 12 bases between them. The CDR3 totals 13 residues. The CDR3 sequence: CASSPVGEDEQFF. In DNA, the CDR3 is TGTGCCAGCAGCCCCGTGGGCGAGGATGAGCAGTTCTTC.

This clonotype was detected ten times or more. The chain recombines TRBV7-2 with TRBJ2-1, with 8 bases fitting TRBD2. The V and J ends lost 5 bases and 5 bases, in that order; junction bases with no gene match: 2. Per germline, CDR1 SGHTA and CDR2 FQGNSA. The CDR3 extends over 13 amino acids. CDR3 sequence: CASSPGGDNEQFF. CDR3 sequence (DNA): TGTGCCAGCAGCCCGGGGGGGGACAATGAGCAGTTCTTC.

In this sample, this clonotype turned up a few times. The V and J genes are TRBV7-8 and TRBJ2-7, with D unresolved. Looked up from germline, CDR1 is SGHVS and CDR2 is FQNEAQ. This CDR3 is 14 amino acids long. V lost 4 bases and J 7 bases, leaving 17 bases between the germline ends. The DNA for the CDR3 is TGTGCCAGCAGCTCTCCTGAGGAACCCGAGGAGCAGTACTTC. As protein: CASSSPEEPEEQYF.

This clonotype was picked up many times. The gene calls are TRBV11-2 and TRBJ2-7; a weak D match, TRBD2 (6 bases). V was shortened by 2 bases and J by 7 bases, with 15 bases between the two germline ends. Germline V gene lookup returns CDR1 SGHAT and CDR2 FQNNGV. The CDR3 extends over 14 amino acids. The CDR3 DNA reads TGTGCCAGCAGCTTAACCGGGGGAGCGTTGGAGCAGTACTTC. This encodes CASSLTGGALEQYF.

CDR3: CASSLLQDEQFF. In DNA, the CDR3 is TGTGCCAGCAGCTTATTGCAGGATGAGCAGTTCTTC. This chain connects TRBV13 to TRBJ2-1; D is undetermined. V was clipped by 2 bases and J by 8 bases, with 7 bases between them. Germline V CDR1 and CDR2: PRHDT, FYEKMQ (reference sequence). The CDR3 has 12 amino acids.

A few counts support this clonotype. The chain carries TRBV20-1 and TRBJ2-7, with 7 nucleotides matching TRBD2. This CDR3 has 15 residues. V shed 2 bases and J 2 bases; nucleotides not matched to a gene: 9. Per germline, CDR1 DFQATT and CDR2 SNEGSKA (reference sequence). The DNA for the CDR3 is TGCAGTGCTAGATCGGGGAGCGGGGACCCCTACGAGCAGTACTTC. Protein product: CSARSGSGDPYEQYF.

The genes are TRBV20-1 and TRBJ1-2; 7 nucleotides align to TRBD1. Germline V gene data show CDR1 as DFQATT and CDR2 as SNEGSKA (reference sequence). This CDR3 spans 15 amino acids. In DNA form, the CDR3 reads TGCAGAGCCGCTCCGAACAGGGGAGGTCACTATGGCTACACCTTC. This encodes CRAAPNRGGHYGYTF.

The chain joins TRBV5-1 to TRBJ2-3, with 8 bases matching TRBD2. The CDR3 is 17 amino acids. The germline gives CDR1 SGHRS, CDR2 YFSETQ. V gave up 4 bases and J gave up 2 bases; unmatched junction bases: 12. The chain's CDR3 is CASSVAGGQLITDTQYF. DNA of the CDR3: TGCGCCAGCAGCGTTGCGGGGGGACAATTAATCACAGATACGCAGTATTTT. The whole variable domain, remainder taken from reference TRBV5-1 and TRBJ2-3, is KAGVTQTPRYLIKTRGQQVTLSCSPISGHRSVSWYQQTPGQGLQFLFEYFSETQRNKGNFPGRFSGRQFSNSRSEMNVSTLELGDSALYLCASSVAGGQLITDTQYFGPGTRLTVL.

The chain is built from TRBV11-2 and TRBJ2-7, with unresolved D. V was cut by 2 bases and J by 2 bases, with 10 bases left in between. This CDR3 is 14 amino acids long. Germline CDR1 reads SGHAT; CDR2 reads FQNNGV. The CDR3 coding sequence is TGTGCCAGCAGCTTATTTGGCAGAACCTACGAGCAGTACTTC. Translating gives CASSLFGRTYEQYF.

This clonotype showed up just a few times. One base away lies a much larger clone, so this may be a sequencing read error. This chain joins TRBV6-1 and TRBJ2-7; D may be TRBD2 (5 bases). Germline CDR1 MNHNS, CDR2 SASEGT. This CDR3 has 13 residues. V was trimmed by 3 bases and J by 5 bases, leaving 11 bases between them. The CDR3 protein is CASSDGEFNEQYF. The CDR3 bases are TGTGCCAGCAGTGACGGGGAGTTCAACGAGCAGTACTTC.

This chain connects TRBV28 to TRBJ1-5; D not certain. Germline V gives CDR1 MDHEN, CDR2 SYDVKM. CDR3 length: 15 residues. The ends were cut back, 2 bases at V and 0 bases at J, with 8 bases in the middle. CDR3 residues: CASSLRAYSNQPQHF. The CDR3 DNA reads as TGTGCCAGCAGTTTACGGGCATATAGCAATCAGCCCCAGCATTTT.

The chain is built from TRBV7-3 and TRBJ1-5; D might be TRBD1 (5 bases). Trimming took off 5 bases at V and 0 bases at J, with 17 bases between the two ends. The germline V gene has CDR1 SGHTA and CDR2 FQGTGA. This CDR3 is 17 amino acids long. The CDR3 DNA sequence: TGTGCCAGCAGCCCAACTGGCAGGGCGCTTAGCAATCAGCCCCAGCATTTT. It codes for CASSPTGRALSNQPQHF.

The chain combines TRBV5-8 with TRBJ1-5; D possibly corresponds to TRBD1 (6 bases). CDR3 length: 17 residues. Germline V gives CDR1 SGHTS, CDR2 YDEGEE. The ends were cut back, 0 bases at V and 0 bases at J, with 13 bases in the middle. In nucleotides, the CDR3 is TGTGCCAGCAGCTTGGGGCCTGACAGGTATAGCAATCAGCCCCAGCATTTT. Amino acid sequence: CASSLGPDRYSNQPQHF.

This clonotype was picked up a small number of times. The chain has TRBV20-1 and TRBJ2-1; D is unclear. The germline V gene has CDR1 DFQATT and CDR2 SNEGSKA (reference sequence). Trimming removed 1 base from V and 3 bases from J, with 7 bases in between. The CDR3 is made up of 13 amino acids. CDR3 sequence (DNA): TGCAGTGCTAGAGTATCTAACTACAATGAGCAGTTCTTC. Protein sequence: CSARVSNYNEQFF.